The 3 T cell receptor beta chains in this list originate from one sample, sequenced in a study of T cell changes during pregnancy in multiple sclerosis. Assay: immunoSEQ multiplex PCR; the TCRdb copy retains only in-frame clones and omits some. The table shows some 44,000 clones, with about 88% occurring only once. The source material was CD4+ T cells from peripheral blood mononuclear cells, sampled in the second trimester of pregnancy. Source of these receptors: a female donor with multiple sclerosis, enrolled in a pregnancy study.

The gene calls are TRBV7-2 and TRBJ1-4, with D tentatively TRBD1 (6 bases). The germline V and J ends were trimmed by 0 bases and 4 bases, with 9 bases remaining between them. The CDR3 is 15 amino acids. Germline CDR1 SGHTA, CDR2 FQGNSA. Here the CDR3 reads CASSLAGASNEKLFF. CDR3 nucleotides: TGTGCCAGCAGCTTAGCGGGGGCGAGTAATGAAAAACTGTTTTTT. The full variable domain, its missing parts supplied by reference TRBV7-2 and TRBJ1-4, is GAGVSQSPSNKVTEKGKDVELRCDPISGHTALYWYRQSLGQGLEFLIYFQGNSAPDKSGLPSDRFSAERTGGSVSTLTIQRTQQEDSAVYLCASSLAGASNEKLFFGSGTQLSVL.

The J gene is TRBJ2-7, the V gene TRBV5-1, with D possibly matching TRBD1 (5 bases). The V gene lost 0 bases and the J gene lost 3 bases, with 13 bases spanning the gap. CDR3 length: 15 amino acids. CDR1 is SGHRS and CDR2 is YFSETQ in the germline V gene. DNA of the CDR3: TGCGCCAGCAGCTTGGGGGGCCAAGGGATCTACGAGCAGTACTTC. It specifies CASSLGGQGIYEQYF.

The rearrangement uses TRBV7-9 and TRBJ1-5; D is unresolved. This CDR3 has 14 residues. Germline loops: CDR1 SEHNR, CDR2 FQNEAQ (reference sequence). V lost 5 bases and J lost 6, with 14 bases in between. The CDR3 DNA sequence: TGTGCCAGCAGCCCCGGGGAGGTTGGTCAGCCCCAGCATTTT. It translates to CASSPGEVGQPQHF. Together with reference TRBV7-9 and TRBJ1-5, the CDR3 gives the full variable domain: DTGVSQNPRHKITKRGQNVTFRCDPISEHNRLYWYRQTLGQGPEFLTYFQNEAQLEKSRLLSDRFSAERPKGSFSTLEIQRTEQGDSAMYLCASSPGEVGQPQHFGDGTRLSIL.